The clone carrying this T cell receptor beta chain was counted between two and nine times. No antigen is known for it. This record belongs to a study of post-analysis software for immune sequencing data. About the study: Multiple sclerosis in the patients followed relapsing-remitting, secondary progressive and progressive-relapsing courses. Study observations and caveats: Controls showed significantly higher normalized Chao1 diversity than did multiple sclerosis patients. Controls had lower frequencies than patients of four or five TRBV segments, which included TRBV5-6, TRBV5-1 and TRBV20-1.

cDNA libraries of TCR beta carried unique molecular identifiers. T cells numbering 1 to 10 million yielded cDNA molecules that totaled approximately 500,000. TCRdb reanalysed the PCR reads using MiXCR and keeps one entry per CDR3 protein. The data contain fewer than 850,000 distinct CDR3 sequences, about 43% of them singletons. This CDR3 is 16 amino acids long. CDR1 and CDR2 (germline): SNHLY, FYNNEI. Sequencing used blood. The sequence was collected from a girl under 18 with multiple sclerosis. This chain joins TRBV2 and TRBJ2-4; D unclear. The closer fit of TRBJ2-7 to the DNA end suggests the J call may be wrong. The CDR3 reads CASSEQRSGMTYEQYF. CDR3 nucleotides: TGTGCCAGCAGTGAACAGAGGTCTGGGATGACCTACGAGCAGTACTTC.